This entry features one TCR beta chain sequence. The antigen is undetermined. Naive CD8 cells lacked CD45RO and underwent positive selection for CCR7, leaving out terminally differentiated effector memory CD45RA+ cells. The CDR3 runs to 15 residues. V lost 10 bases and J lost 2, with 21 bases in between. Germline V gene lookup returns CDR1 MNHNS and CDR2 SASEGT. The data are from a study of shared clonotypes between healthy human individuals. Study outcomes and limitations: It was expected that sequencing depth would affect clonotype sharing among donors. When naive CD4 clonotypes were compared across a handful of donors, around 5% were shared. The study drew on few donors, limiting represented genetic and exposure-history diversity. The study's rarefaction showed incomplete sorted-subset sequencing despite large depth.

TCRdb's table, derived via immunoSEQ multiplex PCR, lists solely in-frame clones and lacks some. The profile shows some 600,000 clones, around 96% of them singletons. This rearrangement joins TRBV6-1 to TRBJ2-7, with no clear D. This TCR was sampled from a woman aged 25-40 years in good health. Sequencing used naive CD8+ T cells sorted from blood. The CDR3 region is CATQDGPDVAYEQYF. The CDR3 DNA is TGTGCCACCCAGGATGGACCTGACGTAGCCTACGAGCAGTACTTC.